Listed below are T cell receptor beta chains from one sample, sequenced in a study of response to subunit inactivated influenza vaccine. TCRdb reanalysed the RT-PCR reads using MiXCR and keeps one entry per CDR3 protein. This sample has about 650,000 distinct CDR3 sequences; 13% to 15% occur once, and the top ten carry 7.6%. Here the sequenced sample was PBMCs from blood, taken 14 to 15 days before vaccination. Every receptor here comes from a man aged 50 or older who received an inactivated influenza vaccine. The CDR3 runs from the conserved cysteine through the conserved F or W.

TRBJ2-7 | TRBV20-1 | CSATTPDRGFYEQYF
TRBJ2-3 | TRBV6-2/TRBV6-3 | CASSMTERTQYF
TRBJ2-2 | TRBV7-8 | CASSLELATSGSGELFF
TRBJ2-7 | TRBV20-1 | CSARIRGRDSYEQYF
TRBJ2-1 | TRBV2 | CASRPGTLLGNEQFF
TRBJ2-2 | TRBV27 | CASSLSGPSNTGELFF
TRBJ1-2 | TRBV18 | CASSPPYVARGYGYTF
TRBJ2-1 | TRBV2 | CASSERGRADGKQFF
TRBJ2-5 | TRBV6-2/TRBV6-3 | CASSYSTWSTQETQYF
TRBJ2-3 | TRBV27 | CDSSPEWGPADTQYF
TRBJ2-7 | TRBV5-1 | CASSLVSGAGSYDEQYF
TRBJ2-2 | TRBV4-2 | CASSQDRGGSGNTGELFF
TRBJ2-1 | TRBV6-2/TRBV6-3 | CASSYALLAGNEQFF
TRBJ2-3 | TRBV11-2 | CASSLRGAIMPDTQYF
TRBJ2-1 | TRBV11-2 | CASSLVGLAGNEQFF
TRBJ2-5 | TRBV7-2 | CASSLGHSVYF
TRBJ2-4 | TRBV4-2 | CASSQDWGRSDIQYF
TRBJ2-7 | TRBV11-1 | CASRGPSPTSGGAHEQYF
TRBJ2-1 | TRBV27 | CASRAGQGRNNEQFF
TRBJ2-7 | TRBV20-1 | CSASDSGRSYEQYF
TRBJ2-2 | TRBV20-1 | CSSRRGTADTGELFF
TRBJ2-1 | TRBV9 | CASSPTESTDEQFF
TRBJ2-1 | TRBV20-1 | CSASYGYNEQFF
TRBJ2-4 | TRBV5-1 | CASSLRITSGKGSAKNIQYF
TRBJ2-7 | TRBV18 | CASSRPEGTDEQYF
TRBJ1-5 | TRBV6-1 | CASGSTGIDQPQHF
TRBJ2-4 | TRBV12-3/TRBV12-4 | CASSPWGQDAKNIQYF
TRBJ1-1 | TRBV29-1 | CSGVVNTEAFF
TRBJ2-2 | TRBV4-3 | CASSQESGRYTGELFF
TRBJ2-7 | TRBV5-1 | CASSSAGEGYEQYF
TRBJ2-3 | TRBV10-3 | CAIPGVEADTQYF
TRBJ2-1 | TRBV5-6 | CASSYTLDRVRYNEQFF
TRBJ2-2 | TRBV5-1 | CASSGTSISNTGELFF
TRBJ2-2 | TRBV15 | CATSSSGRVTGELFF
TRBJ2-7 | TRBV7-9 | CASTPSGAHEQYF
TRBJ2-1 | TRBV5-1 | CASSFRTSGGADEQFF
TRBJ2-1 | TRBV7-8 | CASSFGTTTGEQFF
TRBJ1-5 | TRBV12-3/TRBV12-4 | CASSLVPEANQPQHF
TRBJ2-5 | TRBV4-3 | CASSQNLVETQYF
TRBJ2-3 | TRBV10-3 | CAISETGLDSTDTQYF
TRBJ2-1 | TRBV18 | CASSPANNEQFF
TRBJ2-2 | TRBV20-1 | CSASPEYTGELFF
TRBJ2-3 | TRBV4-3 | CASSQVQGRQSTDTQYF
TRBJ2-5 | TRBV9 | CASSVWETGGRETQYF
TRBJ2-3 | TRBV12-3/TRBV12-4 | CASSPDTLGSTDTQYF
TRBJ1-6 | TRBV12-3/TRBV12-4 | CASGPEAPLHF
TRBJ2-5 | TRBV7-7 | CASSLAGPGVEETQYF